This TCR beta chain was identified in a study of blood T cell repertoires in COVID-19 (TCRdb year 2020). For the wider study: Samples from collaborators originated in the United States, Italy and Spain and spanned both the acute and convalescent phases of COVID-19. The prospective study material was composed of cDNA or gDNA derived from T cells, B-cell-depleted T cells, or PBMCs. The repertoires were made available in a free public database intended to serve as a resource for research on the immune response to SARS-CoV-2. Samples came from the ongoing ImmuneRACE study (first 160 participants) plus 1,254 subjects from 6 global collaborators. Where HLA class I and class II types were available, the types were taken from metadata supplied by the sample provider, not from assay-based typing. Subjects who had been exposed to COVID-19, were actively infected with it, or had recovered from it provided the deeply sampled blood TCRbeta repertoires that made up the dataset. The sample metadata nearly always contained a de-identified subject ID, COVID-19 status, age in years and sex.

TCRbeta CDR3 regions were amplified from genomic DNA using the immunoSEQ Assay, a bias-controlled multiplex PCR. In the paper's pipeline: The number of nucleated cells in each sample was estimated by amplification of reference gene primers within the assay. To quantify the absolute abundance of each unique TCRbeta CDR3 rearrangement, sequence reads were collapsed and filtered. For each sample, productive Simpson clonality was calculated as the square root of Simpson's diversity index across productive rearrangements. TCRdb re-hosts the immuneACCESS table, in-frame sequences only. Its copies lack some clones; in the studies checked, an unresolved V gene accounts for under half of them, and the cause for the rest is not known. The V and J calls and the clone size are those of that table, but D and trimming were determined from the DNA. Across this sample there are 90,000 to 120,000 clones, with 69% seen only once. The biggest ten clones account for approximately 5.9% of the sample.

The collaborating institutions used their own protocols to collect whole blood in K2EDTA tubes. For TCRbeta analysis, collaborator samples were shipped as frozen whole blood, as isolated PBMCs, or as DNA extracted from either sample type. Results and caveats for the whole study, not just this receptor: How much clinical and demographic metadata was included differed by source and by participant, and the metadata was provided uncurated.

CDR1 GTSNPN and CDR2 SVGIG are derived from the germline V gene (reference sequence). V was cut back by 5 bases and J by 6 bases, leaving a gap of 15 bases between them. The CDR3, from cysteine to phenylalanine, totals 13 residues. The only DNA kept is the CDR3, 39 bases in frame from the first base. This clone was picked up a small number of times. There is no known antigen for this receptor. Base qualities are not recorded, but no much larger clone differs from it by a single base. The chain uses TRBV30 and TRBJ2-3; the D gene is possibly TRBD2, with 5 bases matching. Sequencing was done on a sample of peripheral blood. This clonotype was obtained from an elderly man with acute or convalescent COVID-19. The nucleotides read TGTGCCTGGGGCCCGGCGGGCGTGGATACGCAGTATTTT. Its coded protein is CAWGPAGVDTQYF.